The 7 T cell receptor beta chains in this list originate from one sample, sequenced in a study of molecular identifiers for immune sequencing clone quantification. MiXCR, run by TCRdb on the PCR reads, gives a single entry per CDR3 protein. Of 550,000 to 750,000 distinct CDR3 sequences in the sample, just under 20% are singletons; the top ten hold 0.85%. The sample consisted of naive CD8+ T cells from blood, with Jurkat cell RNA spiked in. The subset is: FACS-sorted CD8+CD4-CCR7+CD45RA+ naive T cells. Source of these receptors: a human donor in good health. Some libraries in this study had Jurkat cell RNA spiked in.

This clonotype was recorded a few times. V is TRBV7-9 and J is TRBJ2-3; D gene unclear. This CDR3 comprises 16 residues. Germline V gene data show CDR1 as SEHNR and CDR2 as FQNEAQ (reference sequence). Deletions cut 3 bases from V and 0 bases from J, with 13 bases between. As DNA, the CDR3 is TGTGCCAGCAGCTTGTCGACACTCACTAGCACAGATACGCAGTATTTT. Amino acid sequence: CASSLSTLTSTDTQYF. Combining the CDR3 with reference TRBV7-9 and TRBJ2-3 gives the whole variable domain DTGVSQNPRHKITKRGQNVTFRCDPISEHNRLYWYRQTLGQGPEFLTYFQNEAQLEKSRLLSDRFSAERPKGSFSTLEIQRTEQGDSAMYLCASSLSTLTSTDTQYFGPGTRLTVL.

This clonotype was counted at least ten times. V is TRBV20-1 and J is TRBJ2-7; no firm D call. Germline V gives CDR1 DFQATT, CDR2 SNEGSKA (reference sequence). Trimming cost V 1 base and J 0 bases, with 10 bases left between them. The CDR3 spans 14 residues. The chain's CDR3 is CSARVDGSSYEQYF. The CDR3 bases are TGCAGTGCTAGAGTGGACGGAAGCTCCTACGAGCAGTACTTC.

Comments on this clonotype: A clone one base away is much larger, so this may be a read error. The genes are TRBV19 and TRBJ2-3; D unclear. There are 15 residues in the CDR3. Germline lookup yields CDR1 LNHDA and CDR2 SQIVND (reference sequence). DNA of the CDR3: TGTGCCAGTGGTATTGGCGGACGGTACACAGATACGCAGTATTTT. Translation gives CASGIGGRYTDTQYF.

This clonotype occurred many times. The V gene is TRBV7-9, the J gene TRBJ2-7; TRBD1 might be the D (6 bases). V lost 5 bases and J 1 base, leaving 15 bases between the germline ends. CDR1 SEHNR and CDR2 FQNEAQ come from the germline V gene (reference sequence). This CDR3 spans 15 amino acids. Written as DNA, the CDR3 is TGTGCCAGCAGCACAGAGGGGGACCGTTCCTACGAGCAGTACTTC. Protein: CASSTEGDRSYEQYF. The full variable domain, its missing parts supplied by reference TRBV7-9 and TRBJ2-7, is DTGVSQNPRHKITKRGQNVTFRCDPISEHNRLYWYRQTLGQGPEFLTYFQNEAQLEKSRLLSDRFSAERPKGSFSTLEIQRTEQGDSAMYLCASSTEGDRSYEQYFGPGTRLTVT.

Worth noting for this clonotype: Germline and junction disagree at one end, which may indicate a read error. The chain is built from TRBV11-2 and TRBJ2-7; D is perhaps TRBD2 (5 bases). There are 15 residues in the CDR3. Germline V gene sequence: CDR1 SGHAT, CDR2 FQNNGV. CDR3 in amino acids: CAGSPPAAMAWGQYF. As DNA, the CDR3 is TGTGCCGGCAGCCCCCCAGCGGCAATGGCATGGGGGCAGTACTTC.

The chain combines TRBV20-1 with TRBJ2-1; 7 nucleotides match TRBD2. The V segment lost 6 bases and the J segment 6 bases; nucleotides outside the gene matches: 20. Germline loops: CDR1 DFQATT, CDR2 SNEGSKA (reference sequence). This CDR3 has 17 residues. CDR3 bases: TGCAGTGCGGGATCCCTTGACTCCAGCGGGGCAATCAATGAGCAGTTCTTC. It is translated as CSAGSLDSSGAINEQFF.

This rearrangement joins TRBV9 to TRBJ2-2, with unresolved D. V lost 4 bases and J lost 7, with 8 bases in between. Germline V gene sequence: CDR1 SGDLS, CDR2 YYNGEE. The length of the CDR3 is 12 residues. Here the CDR3 DNA reads TGTGCCAGCAGCCCGGGTCACGGGGAGCTGTTTTTT. Translated: CASSPGHGELFF.